This T cell receptor (beta chain) originates from a study of CD4 T cells in relation to SARS-CoV-2 and coronaviruses. Study as a whole: After less than 11 days of antigen culture, PBMC TCR beta CDR3s were sequenced.

Before the COVID-19 pandemic, during about 2011-2019, CD4+ T cells were taken from unexposed donors. After about 11 days of culture, CD4+ T cells were isolated. As cell numbers allowed, unexposed-donor CD4+ T cells faced SARS-CoV-2 S/N and four cold-coronavirus spikes. Regarding this clone: Its antigen is not identified.

Germline V gives CDR1 LGHNA, CDR2 YSLEER. The CDR3 length is 15 residues. J gave up 8 bases and V 4 bases, and 9 bases lay outside the gene matches. Using immunoSEQ multiplex PCR, the repertoire was profiled, and TCRdb retains in-frame clones only, with some absent. The table lists under 20,000 clones, 79% of them singletons, with approximately 11% in the top ten. The rearrangement links TRBV4-3 to TRBJ2-1; TRBD2 matches 9 bases. Material: CD4+ T cells from PBMCs, cultured in vitro. The receptor was isolated from a human donor in good health. CDR3 DNA sequence: TGCGCCAGCAGCCTCCTAGCGGGGCCAGCGGATGAGCAGTTCTTC. It codes for CASSLLAGPADEQFF.